A selection of T cell receptor beta chains follows, all from one sample in a study of T-cell reconstitution after alpha-beta-depleted transplantation in children. One entry per CDR3 protein, called by TCRdb with MiXCR from the PCR reads. The table records more than 200,000 distinct CDR3 sequences, more than 20% of them present only once. Sequenced material: PBMCs, mostly from graft donor cells, taken 360 days after TCRalphabeta/CD19-depleted stem cell transplant. These receptors all stem from a female patient between 2 and 15 years old who had a stem cell transplant for congenital amegakaryocytic thrombocytopenia, so the T cells may come from the graft donor. The CDR3 runs from the conserved cysteine through the conserved F or W. D genes are given only for firm matches. Clone size is stated in some rows and not others, as once, few, many or a class when expanded.

TRBD2	-	TRBV7-2	TRBJ2-1	CASSLFGGGVYNEQFF	TGTGCCAGCAGCTTATTCGGCGGGGGGGTCTACAATGAGCAGTTCTTC
-	few	TRBV12-3/TRBV12-4	TRBJ2-1	CASSPQRTSYNEQFF	TGTGCCAGCAGTCCCCAGAGGACCTCCTACAATGAGCAGTTCTTC
-	many	TRBV13	TRBJ1-3	CASSLMENSGNTIYF	TGTGCCAGCAGCTTAATGGAAAACTCTGGAAACACCATATATTTT
-	-	TRBV20-1	TRBJ2-1	CSAGEDTYNEQFF	TGCAGTGCTGGAGAGGACACCTACAATGAGCAGTTCTTC
TRBD1	few	TRBV5-1	TRBJ1-1	CASSVQGEWDMNTEAFF	TGCGCCAGCAGTGTCCAGGGGGAGTGGGACATGAACACTGAAGCTTTCTTT
-	few	TRBV7-8	TRBJ2-4	CASSLVLSVIQYF	TGTGCCAGCAGCTTAGTGTTGAGTGTCATTCAGTACTTC
-	-	TRBV18	TRBJ2-5	CASSPLSGVQETQYF	TGTGCCAGCTCACCACTTTCAGGCGTTCAAGAGACCCAGTACTTC
-	-	TRBV6-5	TRBJ2-2	CASTLRPGARITGELFF	TGTGCCAGCACCTTACGTCCTGGGGCGCGGATCACCGGGGAGCTGTTTTTT
-	-	TRBV7-8	TRBJ2-3	CASSLVPWGTRITDTQYF	TGTGCCAGCAGCTTAGTTCCGTGGGGGACCAGAATCACAGATACGCAGTATTTT
TRBD2	few	TRBV9	TRBJ2-1	CASSVTSGGFEQFF	TGTGCCAGCAGCGTAACTAGCGGGGGGTTTGAGCAGTTCTTC
-	-	TRBV2	TRBJ2-2	CASSEGPSNIGELFF	TGTGCCAGCAGTGAAGGTCCCTCCAACATCGGGGAGCTGTTTTTT
-	once	TRBV5-1	TRBJ2-7	CASSAAVASYEQYF	TGCGCCAGCAGTGCGGCCGTTGCATCCTACGAGCAGTACTTC
-	few	TRBV7-9	TRBJ2-7	CASSHASYDEQYF	TGTGCCAGCAGTCACGCGAGCTATGACGAGCAGTACTTC
-	-	TRBV19	TRBJ2-2	CASSIILDFGELFF	TGTGCCAGTAGTATCATCCTAGACTTCGGGGAGCTGTTTTTT
TRBD1	few	TRBV4-1	TRBJ2-3	CASSQTGGNTQYF	TGCGCCAGCAGCCAGACAGGGGGCAATACGCAGTATTTT
-	-	TRBV30	TRBJ2-7	CASAPSSYEQYF	TGTGCCTCGGCCCCAAGCTCCTACGAGCAGTACTTC
TRBD2	-	TRBV28	TRBJ2-3	CASSSLREGLSVTQYF	TGTGCCAGCAGTTCATTGCGGGAGGGCCTTTCAGTTACGCAGTATTTT
TRBD1	-	TRBV25-1	TRBJ2-3	CASSGTGGSDTQYF	TGTGCCAGCAGTGGGACAGGGGGATCGGATACGCAGTATTTT
-	-	TRBV12-3/TRBV12-4	TRBJ2-7	CASRVDSASYEQYF	TGTGCCAGCAGGGTGGACAGCGCATCCTACGAGCAGTACTTC
TRBD1	few	TRBV3-1	TRBJ1-2	CASSHPTGYYGYTF	TGTGCCAGCAGCCATCCGACAGGGTACTATGGCTACACCTTC
-	-	TRBV4-1	TRBJ2-1	CASSQDRGSSYNEQFF	TGCGCCAGCAGCCAAGATCGGGGTAGCTCCTACAATGAGCAGTTCTTC
-	-	TRBV4-1	TRBJ1-1	CASSPEVLPGEAFF	TGCGCCAGCAGCCCAGAGGTACTACCAGGTGAAGCTTTCTTT
TRBD2	many	TRBV29-1	TRBJ2-3	CSVGQTSRDTQYF	TGCAGCGTTGGTCAGACTAGCCGAGATACGCAGTATTTT
-	-	TRBV7-7	TRBJ2-2	CASSLSQGHGELFF	TGTGCCAGCAGCTTATCCCAGGGTCACGGGGAGCTGTTTTTT
-	many	TRBV4-1	TRBJ1-1	CASSQVRGPVTEAFF	TGCGCCAGCAGCCAAGTCCGGGGTCCGGTCACTGAAGCTTTCTTT
TRBD1	many	TRBV12-3/TRBV12-4	TRBJ2-7	CASSLTGTGGYEQYF	TGTGCCAGCAGTCTGACCGGGACAGGGGGCTACGAGCAGTACTTC
-	-	TRBV7-2	TRBJ2-5	CASSFPMPGETQYF	TGTGCCAGCAGCTTCCCCATGCCAGGGGAGACCCAGTACTTC
TRBD2	-	TRBV4-1	TRBJ2-1	CASSRGLAGGNYNEQFF	TGCGCCAGCAGCCGCGGACTAGCGGGAGGTAACTACAATGAGCAGTTCTTC
TRBD2	-	TRBV5-1	TRBJ2-7	CASSLAAGAYEQYF	TGCGCCAGCAGCTTGGCAGCGGGAGCCTACGAGCAGTACTTC
TRBD1	few	TRBV15	TRBJ1-2	CATSRDKPKTGFDGYTF	TGTGCCACCAGCAGAGATAAGCCTAAGACAGGGTTTGATGGCTACACCTTC
TRBD2	-	TRBV28	TRBJ2-3	CASRGGGSTDTQYF	TGTGCCAGCAGGGGCGGGGGGAGCACAGATACGCAGTATTTT
-	-	TRBV7-6	TRBJ2-5	CASSLTPGHQETQYF	TGTGCCAGCAGTCTTACTCCGGGACACCAAGAGACCCAGTACTTC
TRBD1	few	TRBV7-8	TRBJ2-1	CASDPGQGFSSSYNEQFF	TGTGCCAGCGACCCGGGACAGGGTTTCTCTAGCTCCTACAATGAGCAGTTCTTC
-	few	TRBV20-1	TRBJ1-1	CSARVGRVLAEAFF	TGCAGTGCTAGAGTTGGCAGGGTGTTGGCTGAAGCTTTCTTT
-	few	TRBV16	TRBJ2-1	CASSQSWYEQFF	TGTGCCAGCAGCCAATCTTGGTATGAGCAGTTCTTC
-	few	TRBV20-1	TRBJ2-5	CSAPFWSQETQYF	TGCAGTGCCCCCTTTTGGAGTCAAGAGACCCAGTACTTC
-	-	TRBV12-3/TRBV12-4	TRBJ2-3	CASSPISSTDTQYF	TGTGCCAGCAGCCCAATCTCTAGCACAGATACGCAGTATTTT
TRBD1	few	TRBV12-3/TRBV12-4	TRBJ2-2	CASSLAQGARWTGELFF	TGTGCCAGCAGTCTTGCACAGGGGGCGCGGTGGACCGGGGAGCTGTTTTTT
TRBD1	few	TRBV27	TRBJ1-5	CASKLTGSNQPQHF	TGTGCCAGCAAACTGACAGGGAGCAATCAGCCCCAGCATTTT
-	few	TRBV7-2	TRBJ2-3	CASSLGGATQYF	TGTGCCAGCAGCTTAGGTGGGGCTACGCAGTATTTT
-	-	TRBV10-3	TRBJ1-2	CAISVRQDLIYGYTF	TGTGCCATCAGCGTAAGACAGGACCTAATCTATGGCTACACCTTC
-	-	TRBV7-2	TRBJ2-1	CASSLAPTIGLAAYNEQFF	TGTGCCAGCAGCTTAGCTCCTACCATTGGGCTAGCTGCCTACAATGAGCAGTTCTTC
TRBD1	many	TRBV9	TRBJ1-2	CASSAGTVLGNYGYTF	TGTGCCAGCAGCGCCGGGACAGTCCTTGGGAACTATGGCTACACCTTC
-	many	TRBV9	TRBJ2-3	CASSVGARGSTDTQYF	TGTGCCAGCAGCGTAGGAGCTCGGGGGAGCACAGATACGCAGTATTTT
-	few	TRBV6-5	TRBJ2-3	CASRKLGTQYF	TGTGCCAGCAGAAAGTTGGGTACGCAGTATTTT
-	many	TRBV12-3/TRBV12-4	TRBJ2-4	CASSFTGPKNIQYF	TGTGCCAGCAGTTTCACAGGGCCCAAAAACATTCAGTACTTC
TRBD2	few	TRBV20-1	TRBJ2-1	CSARVLAEIQVGNEQFF	TGCAGTGCTAGAGTACTAGCGGAGATCCAAGTGGGGAATGAGCAGTTCTTC
-	few	TRBV5-1	TRBJ2-1	CASSLVPPYHWRNEQFF	TGCGCCAGCAGCTTGGTCCCCCCGTATCACTGGCGCAATGAGCAGTTCTTC
TRBD2	many	TRBV14	TRBJ2-2	CASSLGLAVNTGELFF	TGTGCCAGCAGCCTAGGACTAGCGGTTAACACCGGGGAGCTGTTTTTT
-	-	TRBV10-3	TRBJ2-3	CATAERVGGRLDTQYF	TGTGCCACCGCAGAAAGGGTGGGGGGCCGGTTAGATACGCAGTATTTT
-	many	TRBV2	TRBJ2-7	CASRERGEQYF	TGTGCCAGCAGGGAGAGGGGCGAGCAGTACTTC
-	few	TRBV6-2/TRBV6-3	TRBJ1-5	CAGGDSNQPQHF	TGTGCCGGAGGAGATAGCAATCAGCCCCAGCATTTT
TRBD1	-	TRBV14	TRBJ1-3	CASSFSTGLSSGNTIYF	TGTGCCAGCAGCTTTTCGACAGGGCTAAGCTCTGGAAACACCATATATTTT
-	once	TRBV11-2	TRBJ1-4	CASSPQWGGEKLFF	TGTGCCAGCAGCCCTCAATGGGGAGGAGAAAAACTGTTTTTT
-	few	TRBV28	TRBJ2-7	CASSFQGGGSYEQYF	TGTGCCAGCAGTTTTCAGGGTGGGGGGAGCTACGAGCAGTACTTC
TRBD1	few	TRBV20-1	TRBJ2-7	CSARATGDFYEQYF	TGCAGTGCTAGAGCGACAGGGGACTTCTACGAGCAGTACTTC
-	-	TRBV21-1	TRBJ2-7	CASSKGLRDTTYEQYF	TGTGCCAGCAGCAAAGGACTTCGGGACACCACCTACGAGCAGTACTTC
-	few	TRBV7-9	TRBJ2-5	CASSIWTEETQYF	TGTGCCAGCAGCATATGGACTGAAGAGACCCAGTACTTC
-	-	TRBV20-1	TRBJ2-7	CSAKDPSYEQYF	TGCAGTGCTAAGGACCCTAGTTACGAGCAGTACTTC
TRBD2	few	TRBV9	TRBJ2-1	CASSPPHSGSVHNEQFF	TGTGCCAGCAGCCCCCCCCATAGCGGGAGTGTCCACAATGAGCAGTTCTTC